Reported below is one TCR beta chain. Original processing notes: Using reference gene primer amplification, nucleated cell counts were estimated. TCRdb's copy holds only in-frame clones and misses some; the assay was immunoSEQ multiplex PCR. That table is the source of V, J and clone size, and D and trimming were worked out from the DNA. The sample holds 250,000 to 300,000 clones, about 88% seen once. The CDR3 totals 13 residues. From germline, CDR1 is GTSNPN and CDR2 SVGIG (reference sequence). V lost 3 bases, J lost 4 bases, and 12 bases lay in between. The record originates from a study of blood T cell repertoires in COVID-19. Study information: From the United States, Italy and Spain came samples of acute and convalescent COVID-19. Sample material is recorded as cDNA or gDNA derived from T cells, B-cell-depleted T cells, or PBMCs.

The origin of this receptor is a man aged 18 to 35 with active or convalescent COVID-19. Sequenced material: peripheral blood. This chain joins TRBV30 and TRBJ1-1; weak D call: TRBD1 (6 bases). CDR3 in amino acids: CAWSGGAGTEAFF. In DNA form, the CDR3 reads TGTGCCTGGAGCGGGGGGGCCGGCACTGAAGCTTTCTTT.